These T cell receptor delta chains were read from a single sample in a study of gamma-delta chains in newborns, infants, children. TCRdb used CATT to re-call clones from the reads. The data hold roughly 5,000 delta-chain clones, with roughly 15% observed a single time. The source material was blood, sampled at baseline. These TCRs come from a child who was a newborn, infant or young child, either healthy, febrile or measles-vaccinated (not recorded which). CDR3s leave out the opening cysteine and the closing phenylalanine or tryptophan.

V gene: TRDV3
CDR3 protein: ACRPPSLLSPDKLI

V gene: TRDV1
CDR3 protein: ALGGSFLQTGGYWTDKLI

V gene: TRDV2
CDR3 protein: ACDPTTGGRSWDTRQMF

V gene: TRDV2
CDR3 protein: ACDTVSSPRLTGGYAAAQLF

V gene: TRDV1
CDR3 protein: ALGELVDMRWGLGPVEPNTDKLI

V gene: TRDV2
CDR3 protein: ACDTVSGDKTDTRQMF

V gene: TRDV1
CDR3 protein: ALGELAAQWWPALLRTDKLI

V gene: TRDV1
CDR3 protein: ALGELWCNPLGRSWDTRQMF

V gene: TRDV1
CDR3 protein: ALGELGEFCMENWWCPPVLGDSKLI

V gene: TRDV3
CDR3 protein: AFKSTYRYGLLQPSGKLI

V gene: TRDV2
CDR3 protein: ARDTVGDISDKLI

V gene: TRDV2
CDR3 protein: ACDTGGYGSWDTRQMF

V gene: TRDV1
CDR3 protein: ALFAKGEYWGLTALYTDKLI

V gene: TRDV1
CDR3 protein: ALGEPLPNGDTGADKLI

V gene: TRDV1
CDR3 protein: ALGTRGYADLPVYTDKLI

V gene: TRDV1
CDR3 protein: ALVHYAPGGSSTDKLI

V gene: TRDV2
CDR3 protein: ACDTVNLGDTLRSWDTRQMF